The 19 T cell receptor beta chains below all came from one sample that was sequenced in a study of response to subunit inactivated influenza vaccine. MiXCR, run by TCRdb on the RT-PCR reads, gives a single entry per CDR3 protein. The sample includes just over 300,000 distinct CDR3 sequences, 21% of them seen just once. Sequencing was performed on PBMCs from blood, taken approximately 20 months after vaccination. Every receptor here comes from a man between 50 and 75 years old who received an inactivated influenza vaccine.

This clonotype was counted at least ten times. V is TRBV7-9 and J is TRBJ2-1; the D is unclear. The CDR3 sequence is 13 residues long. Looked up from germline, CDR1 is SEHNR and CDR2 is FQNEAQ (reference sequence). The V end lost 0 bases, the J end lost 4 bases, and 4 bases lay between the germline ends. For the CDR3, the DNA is TGTGCCAGCAGCTTAGCCGCTTACAATGAGCAGTTCTTC. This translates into CASSLAAYNEQFF.

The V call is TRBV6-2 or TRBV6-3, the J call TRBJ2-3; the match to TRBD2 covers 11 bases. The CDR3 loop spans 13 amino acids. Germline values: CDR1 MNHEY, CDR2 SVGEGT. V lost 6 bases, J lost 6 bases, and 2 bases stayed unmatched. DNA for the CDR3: TGTGCCAGCAGAAGGACTAGCGGGGATACGCAGTATTTT. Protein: CASRRTSGDTQYF.

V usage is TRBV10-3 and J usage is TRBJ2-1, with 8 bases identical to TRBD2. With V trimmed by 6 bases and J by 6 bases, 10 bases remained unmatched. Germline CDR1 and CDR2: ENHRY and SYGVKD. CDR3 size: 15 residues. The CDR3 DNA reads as TGTGCCATCAGAGCCGGGACTAGGAAGTCCAATGAGCAGTTCTTC. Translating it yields CAIRAGTRKSNEQFF.

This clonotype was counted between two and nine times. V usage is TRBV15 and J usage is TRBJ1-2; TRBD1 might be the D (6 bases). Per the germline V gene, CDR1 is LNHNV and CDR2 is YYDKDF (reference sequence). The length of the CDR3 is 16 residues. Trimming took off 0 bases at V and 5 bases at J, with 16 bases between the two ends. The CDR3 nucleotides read TGTGCCACCAGCAGAGAACAGGGCAGGAATGAGTATGGCTACACCTTC. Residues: CATSREQGRNEYGYTF. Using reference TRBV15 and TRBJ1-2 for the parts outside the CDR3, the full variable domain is DAMVIQNPRYQVTQFGKPVTLSCSQTLNHNVMYWYQQKSSQAPKLLFHYYDKDFNNEADTPDNFQSRRPNTSFCFLDIRSPGLGDTAMYLCATSREQGRNEYGYTFGSGTRLTVV.

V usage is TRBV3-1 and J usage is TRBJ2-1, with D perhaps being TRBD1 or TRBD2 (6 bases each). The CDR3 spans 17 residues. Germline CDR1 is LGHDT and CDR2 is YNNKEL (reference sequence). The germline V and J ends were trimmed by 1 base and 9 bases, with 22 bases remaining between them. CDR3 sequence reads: CASSQGGGHHLGAEQFF. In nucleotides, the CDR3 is TGTGCCAGCAGCCAAGGTGGGGGGCACCACCTTGGCGCTGAGCAGTTCTTC.

The CDR3 bases are TGTGCCAGCAGTTTGGGACCGGACGAGCAGTACTTC. This encodes CASSLGPDEQYF. The chain recombines TRBV12-3 or TRBV12-4 with TRBJ2-7; D tentatively reads TRBD1 or TRBD2 (5 bases each). The CDR3 is made up of 12 amino acids. With 3 bases removed from V and 5 bases from J, the gap between germline ends came to 8 bases.

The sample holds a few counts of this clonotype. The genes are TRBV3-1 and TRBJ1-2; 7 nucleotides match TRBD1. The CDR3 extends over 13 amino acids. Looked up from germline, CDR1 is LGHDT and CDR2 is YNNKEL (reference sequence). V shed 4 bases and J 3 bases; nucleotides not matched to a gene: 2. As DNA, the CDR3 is TGTGCCAGCAGCCGGGACAGCGACTATGGCTACACCTTC. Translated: CASSRDSDYGYTF.

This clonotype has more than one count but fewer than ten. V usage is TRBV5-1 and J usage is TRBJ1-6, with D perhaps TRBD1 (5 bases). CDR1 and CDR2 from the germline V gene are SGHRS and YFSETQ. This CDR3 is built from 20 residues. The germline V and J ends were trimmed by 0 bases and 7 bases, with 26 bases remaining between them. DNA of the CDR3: TGCGCCAGCAGCTTGGCCATGGGGGGACCTCCTTTTGTGAAAAATTCACCCCTCCACTTT. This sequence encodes CASSLAMGGPPFVKNSPLHF.

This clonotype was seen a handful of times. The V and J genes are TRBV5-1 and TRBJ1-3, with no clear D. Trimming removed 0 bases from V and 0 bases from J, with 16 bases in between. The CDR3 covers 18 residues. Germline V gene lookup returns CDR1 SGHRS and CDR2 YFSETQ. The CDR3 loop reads CASSLVIWAVSSGNTIYF. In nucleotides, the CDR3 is TGCGCCAGCAGCTTGGTTATCTGGGCCGTGAGCTCTGGAAACACCATATATTTT.

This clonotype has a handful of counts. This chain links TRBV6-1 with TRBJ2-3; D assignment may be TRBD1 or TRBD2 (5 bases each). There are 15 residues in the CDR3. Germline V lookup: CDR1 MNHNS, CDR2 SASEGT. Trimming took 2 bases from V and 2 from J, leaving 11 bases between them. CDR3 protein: CASSELQGTTDTQYF. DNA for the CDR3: TGTGCCAGCAGTGAACTGCAAGGGACCACAGATACGCAGTATTTT.

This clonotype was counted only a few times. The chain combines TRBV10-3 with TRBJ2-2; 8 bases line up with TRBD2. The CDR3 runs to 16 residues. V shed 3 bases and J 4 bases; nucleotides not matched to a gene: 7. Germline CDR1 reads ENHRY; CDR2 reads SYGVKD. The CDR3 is CAISEGTSKGTGELFF. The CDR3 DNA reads TGTGCCATCAGTGAAGGGACTAGTAAGGGCACCGGGGAGCTGTTTTTT.

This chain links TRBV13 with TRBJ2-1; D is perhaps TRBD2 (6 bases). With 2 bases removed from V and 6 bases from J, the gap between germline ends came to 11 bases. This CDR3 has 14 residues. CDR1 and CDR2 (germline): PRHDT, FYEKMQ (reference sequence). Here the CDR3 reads CASSLPGTFNEQFF. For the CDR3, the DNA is TGTGCCAGCAGCTTACCCGGGACTTTCAATGAGCAGTTCTTC.

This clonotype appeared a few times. Written as DNA, the CDR3 is TGCGCCAGCAGTTACTACAGGGGAGGGACTGAAGCTTTCTTT. It translates to CASSYYRGGTEAFF. This chain joins TRBV5-1 and TRBJ1-1; TRBD1 agrees at 7 bases. Germline lookup yields CDR1 SGHRS and CDR2 YFSETQ. The CDR3 contains 14 residues. Unmatched junction bases numbered 9, after V lost 5 bases and J lost 5 bases.

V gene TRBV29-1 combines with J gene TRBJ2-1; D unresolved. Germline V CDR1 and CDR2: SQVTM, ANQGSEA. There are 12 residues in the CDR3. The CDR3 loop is CTTAQRLNEQFF. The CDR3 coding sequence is TGCACTACGGCCCAGCGATTGAATGAGCAGTTCTTC.

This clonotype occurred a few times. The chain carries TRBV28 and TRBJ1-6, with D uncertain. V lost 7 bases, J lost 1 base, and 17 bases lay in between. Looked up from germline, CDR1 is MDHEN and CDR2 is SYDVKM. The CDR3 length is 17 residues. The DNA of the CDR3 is TGTGCCAGCACCGCGACGGGTATAAGGTCCTATAATTCACCCCTCCACTTT. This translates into CASTATGIRSYNSPLHF.

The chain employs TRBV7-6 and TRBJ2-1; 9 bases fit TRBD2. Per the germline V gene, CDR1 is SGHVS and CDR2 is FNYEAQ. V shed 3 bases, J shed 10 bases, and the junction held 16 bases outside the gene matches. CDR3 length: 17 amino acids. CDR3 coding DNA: TGTGCCAGCAGCTTTTATTCCGGCGGGAGGGTCTCTACAGAGCAGTTCTTC. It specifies CASSFYSGGRVSTEQFF.

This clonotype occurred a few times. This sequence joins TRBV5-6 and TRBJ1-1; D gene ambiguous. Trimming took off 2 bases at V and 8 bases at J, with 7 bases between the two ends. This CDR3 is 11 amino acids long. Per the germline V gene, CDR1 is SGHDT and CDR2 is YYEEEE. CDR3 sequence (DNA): TGTGCCAGCAGCTTTGGGCAAGAAGCTTTCTTT. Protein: CASSFGQEAFF.

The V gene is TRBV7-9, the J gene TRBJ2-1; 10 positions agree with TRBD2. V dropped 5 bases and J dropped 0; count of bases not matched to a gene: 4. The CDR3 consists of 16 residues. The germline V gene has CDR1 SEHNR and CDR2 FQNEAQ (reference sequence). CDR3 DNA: TGTGCCAGCAGCACCACTAGCGGGGCCTCCTACAATGAGCAGTTCTTC. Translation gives CASSTTSGASYNEQFF. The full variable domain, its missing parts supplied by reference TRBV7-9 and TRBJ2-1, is DTGVSQNPRHKITKRGQNVTFRCDPISEHNRLYWYRQTLGQGPEFLTYFQNEAQLEKSRLLSDRFSAERPKGSFSTLEIQRTEQGDSAMYLCASSTTSGASYNEQFFGPGTRLTVL.

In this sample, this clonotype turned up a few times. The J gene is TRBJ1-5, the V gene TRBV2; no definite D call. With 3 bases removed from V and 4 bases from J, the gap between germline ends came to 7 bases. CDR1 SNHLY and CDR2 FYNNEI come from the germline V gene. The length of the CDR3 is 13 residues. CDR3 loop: CASSDYWNQPQHF. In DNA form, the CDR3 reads TGTGCCAGCAGTGACTACTGGAATCAGCCCCAGCATTTT.